The present T cell receptor beta chain was sequenced within a study of blood T cell repertoires in COVID-19 (dated by TCRdb to 2020 to 2021). Some background on the complete study: Samples covering the acute and convalescent phases of COVID-19 were provided by collaborators in the United States, Italy and Spain. The material from the prospective study consisted of cDNA or gDNA derived from T cells, B-cell-depleted T cells, or PBMCs. The dataset comprised deeply sampled blood TCRbeta repertoires from subjects exposed to, actively infected with, or recovered from COVID-19. The repertoires were released in a freely available public database meant as a resource for research on the immune response to SARS-CoV-2. Samples came from the ongoing ImmuneRACE study (first 160 participants) plus 1,254 subjects from 6 global collaborators. The sample metadata nearly always contained a de-identified subject ID, COVID-19 status, age in years and sex. Where available, HLA class I and class II types were obtained from metadata supplied by the sample provider rather than from assay-based typing. General findings and caveats noted by the study authors: Clinical and demographic metadata were provided uncurated, with the amount varying by source and participant.

There are 15 amino acids in the CDR3, from cysteine to phenylalanine inclusive. Of all the DNA, just the CDR3 is kept, 45 bases in frame from base 1. Trimming removed 2 bases from V and 3 bases from J, leaving 12 bases between the germline ends. The germline V gene (reference sequence) specifies LGHDT as CDR1 and YNNKEL as CDR2. In the case of this clone: The antigen it recognizes is unknown. Per-base quality was not reported, and no clone a single base away is much larger than it.

TCRbeta CDR3 regions were amplified from genomic DNA by means of the immunoSEQ Assay, a bias-controlled multiplex PCR. The authors' analysis ran thus. The number of nucleated cells in each sample was estimated by amplification of reference gene primers within the assay. To quantify the absolute abundance of each unique TCRbeta CDR3 rearrangement, sequence reads were collapsed and filtered. Productive Simpson clonality was computed per sample as the square root of Simpson's diversity index over productive rearrangements. Here the immuneACCESS table is served through TCRdb, limited to in-frame sequences with V and J called. Missing clones are a known gap in these copies; in checked studies unresolved V genes cover under half, and the rest lacks a known reason. D and trimming were read from the DNA, whereas the V and J calls and clone size are those reported in that table. This sample holds fewer than 90,000 clones; 90% to 95% were observed only once. Of the sample, about 4.5% is held by the ten largest clones.

Collaborating institutions collected whole blood in K2EDTA tubes following their own protocols. For TCRbeta analysis, collaborators shipped samples as frozen whole blood, isolated PBMCs, or DNA extracted from either of those sample types. The chain was built from TRBV3-1 (or the pseudogene TRBV3-2) and TRBJ2-3; the D gene is perhaps TRBD2, on 6 matching bases. The clonotype was recovered from a human donor with active COVID-19. The donor label of this sample is uncertain. Sequencing was performed on peripheral blood. The nucleotide sequence reads TGTGCCAGCAGCCAACAGGGACTTGAAACAGATACGCAGTATTTT. It codes for CASSQQGLETDTQYF.